This passage covers 31 T cell receptor beta chains from one sample sequenced in a study of blood T cell repertoires in COVID-19. Here immunoSEQ multiplex PCR was the method, and the copy in TCRdb shows in-frame clones only, minus some. Of 120,000 or so clones in the sample, approximately 79% are singletons; the top ten hold roughly 16%. Sequences were obtained from peripheral blood. Receptors were obtained from an elderly woman with active or convalescent COVID-19.

The chain couples TRBV4-2 to TRBJ1-2; D uncertain. Germline assignment: CDR1 LGHNA and CDR2 YNFKEQ. The V gene lost 1 base and the J gene lost 4 bases, with 7 bases spanning the gap. This CDR3 spans 13 amino acids. CDR3 loop: CASSQGLAYGYTF. As DNA, the CDR3 is TGTGCCAGCAGCCAAGGATTGGCCTATGGCTACACCTTC.

V usage is TRBV7-9 and J usage is TRBJ2-7; TRBD2 matches 8 bases. Unmatched junction bases numbered 10, after V lost 2 bases and J lost 7 bases. The CDR3 runs 15 residues. Germline assignment: CDR1 SEHNR and CDR2 FQNEAQ (reference sequence). CDR3 region: CASSLFGGTSKEQYF. Written as DNA, the CDR3 is TGTGCCAGCAGCTTATTTGGCGGGACTAGTAAGGAGCAGTACTTC.

This clone has a handful of counts. The V call is TRBV28, the J call TRBJ2-7, with TRBD1 matching over 9 bases. J was trimmed by 2 bases and V by 6 bases; bases with no gene match: 5. Germline V gene lookup returns CDR1 MDHEN and CDR2 SYDVKM. The CDR3 is 14 amino acids. The CDR3 here is CASRTGTGTYEQYF. Written as DNA, the CDR3 is TGTGCCAGCAGAACCGGGACAGGGACCTACGAGCAGTACTTC. The variable domain in full, completed from reference TRBV28 and TRBJ2-7, reads DVKVTQSSRYLVKRTGEKVFLECVQDMDHENMFWYRQDPGLGLRLIYFSYDVKMKEKGDIPEGYSVSREKKERFSLILESASTNQTSMYLCASRTGTGTYEQYFGPGTRLTVT.

The count of this clone is one. The rearrangement uses TRBV27 and TRBJ1-1; D uncertain. The germline V gene encodes CDR1 MNHEY and CDR2 SMNVEV (reference sequence). Between the trimmed V and J ends, which lost 5 bases and 4 bases, there was a span of 11 bases. The CDR3 runs to 13 residues. The CDR3 here is CASSPRHLTEAFF. The CDR3 nucleotides read TGTGCCAGCAGTCCGAGACACCTCACTGAAGCTTTCTTT.

V and J are TRBV6-5 and TRBJ1-4; D is perhaps TRBD1 (5 bases). The V gene's germline CDR1 is MNHEY and CDR2 SVGAGI. The CDR3 has 15 residues. With 0 bases removed from V and 3 bases from J, the gap between germline ends came to 8 bases. CDR3 sequence reads: CASSYSAQANEKLFF. In DNA, the CDR3 is TGTGCCAGCAGTTACTCGGCACAGGCTAATGAAAAACTGTTTTTT.

The V and J genes are TRBV24-1 and TRBJ2-7, with 10 bases fitting TRBD1. V shed 3 bases, J shed 2 bases, and the junction held 6 bases outside the gene matches. The CDR3 contains 16 residues. Germline V gene lookup returns CDR1 KGHDR and CDR2 SFDVKD. The CDR3 reads CATSDPPGQGTYEQYF. DNA for the CDR3: TGTGCCACCAGTGATCCGCCGGGACAGGGGACCTACGAGCAGTACTTC.

The chain combines TRBV29-1 with TRBJ1-1; 7 positions match TRBD1. Germline V CDR1 and CDR2: SQVTM, ANQGSEA. The V gene end was trimmed by 0 bases and the J gene end by 1 base; junction bases not matched to a gene: 2. The CDR3 is made up of 14 amino acids. DNA for the CDR3: TGCAGCGTTGAAGAAACAGGGGAGAACACTGAAGCTTTCTTT. It translates to CSVEETGENTEAFF.

This clone was found once. The chain joins TRBV27 to TRBJ1-2; 9 bases are a match to TRBD1. Trimming at V came to 3 bases and at J to 8 bases, leaving 16 bases not matched to a gene. Germline V gene data show CDR1 as MNHEY and CDR2 as SMNVEV (reference sequence). The CDR3 is 17 residues long. CDR3 residues: CASSFIDRGVGVKGYTF. The CDR3 bases are TGTGCCAGCAGTTTTATTGACAGGGGGGTGGGGGTTAAAGGCTACACCTTC.

The chain links TRBV29-1 to TRBJ1-1; D is undetermined. Germline V lookup: CDR1 SQVTM, CDR2 ANQGSEA. The CDR3 sequence is 14 residues long. Between the trimmed V and J ends, which lost 4 bases and 0 bases, there was a span of 12 bases. CDR3 amino acids: CSVGAVDMNTEAFF. As DNA, the CDR3 is TGCAGCGTTGGGGCAGTCGACATGAACACTGAAGCTTTCTTT.

The J gene is TRBJ2-7, the V gene TRBV20-1; the D gene is possibly TRBD2 (5 bases). V lost 7 bases and J lost 4, with 11 bases in between. Germline values: CDR1 DFQATT, CDR2 SNEGSKA (reference sequence). There are 11 residues in the CDR3. The CDR3 region is CSGVRGYEQYF. For the CDR3, the DNA is TGCAGTGGTGTCCGGGGATACGAGCAGTACTTC.

V is TRBV5-4 and J is TRBJ2-7, with D maybe TRBD1 (6 bases). This CDR3 is built from 16 residues. The V end was cut by 5 bases, the J end by 5 bases, with 23 bases between. CDR1 is SGHNT, CDR2 YYREEE, per germline (reference sequence). The DNA for the CDR3 is TGTGCCAGCAGTCCCTCCAACAGGGAATTGGAAAACGAGCAGTACTTC. Translation: CASSPSNRELENEQYF.

The J gene is TRBJ2-2, the V gene TRBV7-9; 12 bases align to TRBD1. The CDR3 loop spans 15 amino acids. Germline CDR1 SEHNR, CDR2 FQNEAQ (reference sequence). V was pared by 4 bases and J by 6 bases, with 3 bases of the junction left unmatched. CDR3 region: CASSWGQGAPGELFF. The DNA of the CDR3 is TGTGCCAGCAGCTGGGGACAGGGGGCGCCCGGGGAGCTGTTTTTT.

The chain uses TRBV7-2 and TRBJ2-1; TRBD2 is a possible D gene (5 bases). Germline V CDR1 and CDR2: SGHTA, FQGNSA. The ends were cut back, 5 bases at V and 2 bases at J, with 13 bases in the middle. CDR3 length: 15 residues. Written as DNA, the CDR3 is TGTGCCAGCAGCCCCGGACTCGCCGCCTACAATGAGCAGTTCTTC. Residues: CASSPGLAAYNEQFF.

V and J are TRBV28 and TRBJ1-5; weak D call: TRBD1 (5 bases). Germline CDR1 reads MDHEN; CDR2 reads SYDVKM. This CDR3 comprises 15 residues. With 6 bases removed from V and 6 bases from J, the gap between germline ends came to 18 bases. For the CDR3, the DNA is TGTGCCAGCAGCCCCCCCCAGGGATCTGGTCAGCCCCAGCATTTT. Translation gives CASSPPQGSGQPQHF.

This chain joins TRBV4-2 and TRBJ1-6; D gene ambiguous. The CDR3 consists of 13 residues. CDR1 is LGHNA and CDR2 is YNFKEQ in the germline V gene. V was trimmed by 1 base and J by 14 bases, leaving 12 bases between them. The CDR3 DNA reads TGTGCCAGCAGCCAAGGAGCTCGCATCACCCTCCACTTT. Translating it yields CASSQGARITLHF.

V is TRBV9 and J is TRBJ2-1; D possibly corresponds to TRBD2 (6 bases). Germline CDR1 reads SGDLS; CDR2 reads YYNGEE. CDR3 length: 15 amino acids. V was trimmed by 0 bases and J by 7 bases, leaving 14 bases between them. The CDR3 nucleotides are TGTGCCAGCAGCGTAGCAGGAGGGAATGAAAATGAGCAGTTCTTC. It is translated as CASSVAGGNENEQFF.

The V gene is TRBV4-1, the J gene TRBJ2-3, with 13 nucleotides matching TRBD2. Looked up from germline, CDR1 is MGHRA and CDR2 is YSYEKL. Trimming removed 3 bases from V and 6 bases from J; junction bases left unmatched: 12. CDR3 length equals 18 residues. The CDR3 loop is CASSHLIGLAGVSDTQYF. CDR3 nucleotide sequence: TGCGCCAGCAGCCACCTCATTGGACTAGCGGGAGTAAGTGATACGCAGTATTTT.

The chain couples TRBV6-5 to TRBJ2-3; 7 bases fit TRBD2. V shed 0 bases, J shed 4 bases, and the junction held 4 bases outside the gene matches. The length of the CDR3 is 15 residues. The germline CDR1 and CDR2 sequences are MNHEY and SVGAGI. DNA for the CDR3: TGTGCCAGCAGTTACTCGCTAGCGGTTTCAGATACGCAGTATTTT. Amino acid sequence: CASSYSLAVSDTQYF.

V usage is TRBV2 and J usage is TRBJ1-5, with D hard to call. From germline, CDR1 is SNHLY and CDR2 FYNNEI. Trimming cost V 0 bases and J 1 base, with 10 bases left between them. This CDR3 has 16 amino acids. CDR3 protein: CASSEAGRLSNQPQHF. CDR3 nucleotides: TGTGCCAGCAGTGAAGCGGGCAGGCTAAGCAATCAGCCCCAGCATTTT.

The chain combines TRBV9 with TRBJ1-2; 8 nucleotides line up with TRBD1. V lost 2 bases to trimming and J lost 7 bases; unmatched junction nucleotides: 7. Germline CDR1 and CDR2: SGDLS and YYNGEE. This CDR3 spans 14 amino acids. CDR3 coding DNA: TGTGCCAGCAGCGTCCGAGACAGGGGTAGTGGCTACACCTTC. Translation gives CASSVRDRGSGYTF.

The chain uses TRBV6-6 and TRBJ2-1; TRBD1 agrees at 7 bases. The CDR3 covers 13 residues. Germline CDR1 MNHNY, CDR2 SVGAGI (reference sequence). With V trimmed by 6 bases and J by 8 bases, 7 bases remained unmatched. DNA of the CDR3: TGTGCCAGCAGCCAACCGACAGGGTATGAGCAGTTCTTC. It codes for CASSQPTGYEQFF.

This clone was seen just once. The chain is built from TRBV10-3 and TRBJ2-3; 7 nucleotides match TRBD1. V was pared by 6 bases and J by 1 base, with 7 bases of the junction left unmatched. CDR1 ENHRY and CDR2 SYGVKD come from the germline V gene. The CDR3 loop spans 15 amino acids. CDR3 nucleotide sequence: TGTGCCATCAGCCGACAGGGCTCAGGCACAGATACGCAGTATTTT. Amino acids: CAISRQGSGTDTQYF.

There are a few counts of this clone. The CDR3 DNA follows: TGTGCCAGCAGCGTAGGACTAGCGGGACAATTGGCAACGCACAATGAGCAGTTCTTC. It yields the protein CASSVGLAGQLATHNEQFF. The chain employs TRBV9 and TRBJ2-1; TRBD2 matches 11 bases. From germline, CDR1 is SGDLS and CDR2 YYNGEE. V shed 0 bases and J 5 bases; nucleotides not matched to a gene: 13. The CDR3 consists of 19 residues.

The chain uses TRBV7-9 and TRBJ2-7, with TRBD2 identical over 10 bases. This CDR3 is 14 amino acids long. Per germline, CDR1 SEHNR and CDR2 FQNEAQ (reference sequence). The V and J ends lost 5 bases and 4 bases, in that order; junction bases with no gene match: 5. CDR3: CASSRLAGEYEQYF. The CDR3 coding sequence is TGTGCCAGCAGCCGGCTAGCGGGAGAGTACGAGCAGTACTTC.

The rearrangement links TRBV4-1 to TRBJ2-2; 8 bases agree with TRBD2. From germline, CDR1 is MGHRA and CDR2 YSYEKL. The CDR3 is 16 residues long. V lost 0 bases, J lost 6 bases, and 6 bases stayed unmatched. The CDR3, as DNA: TGCGCCAGCAGCCAAGATGGAGCGGGAGTATCCGGGGAGCTGTTTTTT. The encoded protein is CASSQDGAGVSGELFF.

The chain is built from TRBV10-2 and TRBJ2-5; D gene unclear. The CDR3 runs 14 residues. V lost 6 bases, J lost 1 base, and 12 bases lay in between. The germline V gene has CDR1 WSHSY and CDR2 SAAADI. The CDR3 region has the DNA TGCGCCAGCAGCCAACTCGGGTTCCAAGAGACCCAGTACTTC. It translates to CASSQLGFQETQYF.

This clone showed up just once. This chain links TRBV12-3 or TRBV12-4 with TRBJ2-1; D is uncertain. Trimming cost V 4 bases and J 5 bases, with 9 bases left between them. This CDR3 has 13 amino acids. CDR3 in DNA: TGTGCCAGCAGTTCCTTTGTAGACAATGAGCAGTTCTTC. Translated: CASSSFVDNEQFF.

This clone is classed as medium-sized (0.01 to 0.1%). CDR3 nucleotides: TGTGCCAGCAGTTACCCTCATAATTCACCCCTCCACTTT. Translation gives CASSYPHNSPLHF. V usage is TRBV6-6 and J usage is TRBJ1-6, with unresolved D. V was shortened by 2 bases and J by 5 bases, with 4 bases between the two germline ends. CDR1 is MNHNY and CDR2 is SVGAGI in the germline V gene (reference sequence). The CDR3 contains 13 residues.

The V and J genes are TRBV18 and TRBJ2-1; 8 positions match TRBD2. In germline, CDR1 is KGHSH, CDR2 LQKENI. This CDR3 contains 16 residues. V shed 0 bases, J shed 1 base, and the junction held 2 bases outside the gene matches. The CDR3: CASSPPSGGSYNEQFF. CDR3 coding DNA: TGTGCCAGCTCACCACCGTCGGGAGGGTCCTACAATGAGCAGTTCTTC.

The chain is built from TRBV29-1 and TRBJ2-7, with D maybe TRBD1 (6 bases). Germline CDR1 is SQVTM and CDR2 is ANQGSEA. The CDR3 consists of 13 residues. Trimming removed 6 bases from V and 7 bases from J, with 19 bases in between. The CDR3 nucleotides read TGCAGCGTCACAGGGCCAGGCCAACTGGAGCAGTACTTC. This encodes CSVTGPGQLEQYF.

The chain links TRBV12-5 to TRBJ2-5; D uncertain. The CDR3 spans 13 residues. The germline V gene has CDR1 LGHNT and CDR2 FRNRAP. The V and J ends lost 2 bases and 1 base respectively, with 5 bases between them. This CDR3 is CASGLRLQETQYF. In DNA, the CDR3 is TGTGCTAGTGGTTTGCGACTCCAAGAGACCCAGTACTTC.